Listed here are 31 T cell receptor beta chains from one sample, sequenced in a study of Graves' ophthalmopathy and Graves' hyperthyroidism. Investigators amplified TCR beta CDR3 regions from RNA transcripts. The library came from an HTBI-primed first-round RT-PCR and a second-round multiplex PCR. A single record per CDR3 protein comes from TCRdb applying MiXCR to the multiplex PCR reads. The repertoire holds approximately 380,000 distinct CDR3 sequences, around a fifth seen once, with under 3% in the top ten. Sequenced material: peripheral blood. All receptors come from a woman younger than 30 with stable Graves' hyperthyroidism.

This clonotype has ten or more counts. CDR3 loop: CSARKGSSSYEQYF. In DNA, the CDR3 is TGCAGTGCTAGAAAGGGTTCGAGCTCCTACGAGCAGTACTTC. The V gene is TRBV20-1, the J gene TRBJ2-7; D is unresolved. Germline V gene sequence: CDR1 DFQATT, CDR2 SNEGSKA (reference sequence). This CDR3 is built from 14 residues. Trimming shortened V by 2 bases and J by 0 bases, and 11 bases separated the two germline ends.

The chain has TRBV6-2 or TRBV6-3 and TRBJ2-5; 16 bases agree with TRBD2. Germline V CDR1 and CDR2: MNHEY, SVGEGT. The V and J ends lost 6 bases and 5 bases, in that order; junction bases with no gene match: 18. The length of the CDR3 is 20 residues. The CDR3 is CASSPIGTSGRARGGETQYF. The DNA of the CDR3 is TGTGCCAGCAGCCCCATTGGGACTAGCGGGAGGGCTAGAGGCGGGGAGACCCAGTACTTC.

This clonotype was counted ten times or more. J is TRBJ2-2 and V is TRBV12-3 or TRBV12-4, with 9 bases aligning to TRBD1. The CDR3 loop spans 14 amino acids. The V and J ends lost 4 bases and 4 bases, in that order; junction bases with no gene match: 1. The chain's CDR3 is CASSWDRVTGELFF. CDR3 bases: TGTGCCAGCAGTTGGGACAGGGTCACCGGGGAGCTGTTTTTT.

This clonotype was found many times. V gene TRBV12-3 or TRBV12-4 combines with J gene TRBJ2-5, with 11 bases that match TRBD2. The CDR3 is 15 residues long. V shed 5 bases and J 2 bases; nucleotides not matched to a gene: 4. The CDR3 coding sequence is TGTGCCAGCAGTCCGGGACTAGCGGCGCAAGAGACCCAGTACTTC. Its protein product is CASSPGLAAQETQYF.

This clonotype has a count of ten or more. The gene calls are TRBV6-2 or TRBV6-3 and TRBJ2-5; TRBD2 matches 15 bases. The CDR3 runs to 15 residues. CDR1 and CDR2 (germline): MNHEY, SVGEGT. Losses at the gene ends were 7 bases for V and 6 bases for J; bases not matched to a gene: 6. The CDR3 sequence is CASNQGTSGRQTQYF. The CDR3 nucleotides are TGTGCCAGCAATCAAGGGACTAGCGGGAGGCAGACCCAGTACTTC.

This clonotype was recorded many times. V usage is TRBV6-5 and J usage is TRBJ2-5, with 10 bases aligning to TRBD1. V dropped 5 bases and J dropped 5; count of bases not matched to a gene: 14. The V gene's germline CDR1 is MNHEY and CDR2 SVGAGI. The CDR3 spans 17 residues. The CDR3 spells CASSPRERQGAWETQYF. In DNA, the CDR3 is TGTGCCAGCAGTCCCCGGGAGCGACAGGGGGCGTGGGAGACCCAGTACTTC.

This clonotype was counted at least ten times. The rearrangement uses TRBV6-5 and TRBJ2-5; D not resolved. This CDR3 region has 14 residues. V lost 5 bases, J lost 3 bases, and 13 bases lay in between. Per germline, CDR1 MNHEY and CDR2 SVGAGI. The CDR3 DNA follows: TGTGCCAGCAGTCCCCGTCCAGCCGAAGAGACCCAGTACTTC. Protein: CASSPRPAEETQYF.

This clonotype was seen many times. The rearrangement uses TRBV11-3 and TRBJ2-7; 14 nucleotides match TRBD2. The CDR3 is 17 amino acids. Per the germline V gene, CDR1 is SGHNT and CDR2 is YENEEA. Trimming cost V 2 bases and J 6 bases; bases outside gene matches: 9. The CDR3 region is CASSLRGTSGSSGEQYF. CDR3 nucleotide sequence: TGTGCCAGCAGCTTAAGGGGGACTAGCGGGAGTTCTGGCGAGCAGTACTTC.

The sample holds many counts of this clonotype. The rearrangement links TRBV6-1 to TRBJ2-7; D uncertain. This CDR3 is 13 amino acids long. Trimming removed 3 bases at V and 5 bases at J, with 11 bases between. From germline, CDR1 is MNHNS and CDR2 SASEGT. Here the CDR3 reads CASSDRTNHEQYF. The CDR3 region has the DNA TGTGCCAGCAGTGACCGAACGAACCACGAGCAGTACTTC.

This chain uses TRBV28 with TRBJ1-1; D possibly corresponds to TRBD1 (6 bases). Trimming removed 4 bases at V and 0 bases at J, with 12 bases between. Germline CDR1 and CDR2: MDHEN and SYDVKM. The CDR3 has 15 residues. The CDR3, as DNA: TGTGCCAGCAGTTCACGGACAGAAATGAACACTGAAGCTTTCTTT. Translation gives CASSSRTEMNTEAFF.

This clonotype was seen repeatedly, ten times or more. The J gene is TRBJ2-7, the V gene TRBV12-3 or TRBV12-4, with 9 bases identical to TRBD2. The CDR3 covers 16 residues. V lost 4 bases and J lost 2; bases outside the gene matches: 9. CDR3 bases: TGTGCCAGCAGTTCCACTTTAGCGGGAGTCCCCTACGAGCAGTACTTC. Its protein is CASSSTLAGVPYEQYF.

This clonotype showed up many times. V usage is TRBV7-8 and J usage is TRBJ1-2, with a weak D call TRBD1 (6 bases). Germline V gene sequence: CDR1 SGHVS, CDR2 FQNEAQ. V was clipped by 1 base and J by 8 bases, with 20 bases between them. The CDR3 is 16 amino acids. CDR3 region: CASSLGPQGPLRGYTF. The CDR3 DNA reads TGTGCCAGCAGCTTAGGGCCGCAGGGGCCGCTGAGAGGCTACACCTTC. The full variable domain, rest sourced from reference TRBV7-8 and TRBJ1-2, is GAGVSQSPRYKVAKRGQDVALRCDPISGHVSLFWYQQALGQGPEFLTYFQNEAQLDKSGLPSDRFFAERPEGSVSTLKIQRTQQEDSAVYLCASSLGPQGPLRGYTFGSGTRLTVV.

There are many counts of this clonotype. This chain joins TRBV7-2 and TRBJ1-4; D might be TRBD1 (6 bases). Deletions cut 1 base from V and 11 bases from J, with 14 bases between. CDR3 length: 14 residues. Germline CDR1 is SGHTA and CDR2 is FQGNSA. This chain's CDR3 is CASSLGGAVDKLFF. DNA of the CDR3: TGTGCCAGCAGCTTAGGGGGGGCGGTGGACAAACTGTTTTTT.

Ten or more counts support this clonotype. V gene TRBV20-1 combines with J gene TRBJ2-5, with 7 bases fitting TRBD1. CDR1 is DFQATT, CDR2 SNEGSKA, per germline (reference sequence). CDR3 length: 14 amino acids. J gave up 5 bases and V 3 bases, and 9 bases lay outside the gene matches. CDR3: CSASDGTVAETQYF. The CDR3 DNA follows: TGCAGTGCTAGCGACGGGACAGTCGCGGAGACCCAGTACTTC.

This clonotype showed up just a few times. The chain links TRBV7-8 to TRBJ2-2; D assignment may be TRBD1 or TRBD2 (5 bases each). V shed 0 bases and J shed 5 bases, with 13 bases lying between them. Germline values: CDR1 SGHVS, CDR2 FQNEAQ. The CDR3 runs to 16 residues. CDR3 coding DNA: TGTGCCAGCAGCTTAGCCGGGACCTCTCTAACCGGGGAGCTGTTTTTT. Translating gives CASSLAGTSLTGELFF.

This clonotype has a count of ten or more. DNA for the CDR3: TGTGCCAGTCGGGACGGAAACTACTACGAGCAGTACTTC. This translates into CASRDGNYYEQYF. V is TRBV7-2 and J is TRBJ2-7; D possibly matches TRBD1 or TRBD2 (5 bases each). The length of the CDR3 is 13 residues. Per germline, CDR1 SGHTA and CDR2 FQGNSA. V lost 9 bases and J 3 bases, leaving 15 bases between the germline ends.

This clonotype was recorded at least ten times. The genes are TRBV28 and TRBJ1-1; D unresolved. CDR3 length: 15 amino acids. Germline CDR1 MDHEN, CDR2 SYDVKM. V was shortened by 7 bases and J by 0 bases, with 15 bases between the two germline ends. CDR3 protein: CASTTPAGVNTEAFF. The DNA of the CDR3 is TGTGCCAGCACTACTCCGGCCGGGGTGAACACTGAAGCTTTCTTT.

This clonotype was seen repeatedly, ten times or more. The rearrangement uses TRBV12-3 or TRBV12-4 and TRBJ1-1, with D possibly matching TRBD1 (5 bases). With 4 bases removed from V and 10 bases from J, the gap between germline ends came to 19 bases. This CDR3 spans 14 amino acids. This chain's CDR3 is CASSSWDRLWSAFF. The CDR3, as DNA: TGTGCCAGCAGTTCCTGGGACCGACTATGGTCAGCTTTCTTT.

This clonotype was picked up a small number of times. J is TRBJ2-7 and V is TRBV12-3 or TRBV12-4; weak D call: TRBD2 (5 bases). V was pared by 3 bases and J by 6 bases, with 9 bases between. The CDR3 loop spans 12 amino acids. The CDR3 nucleotides are TGTGCCAGCAGTTTTACGGGGTCCGAGCAGTACTTC. Its protein is CASSFTGSEQYF.

In this sample, this clonotype turned up many times. This chain links TRBV13 with TRBJ1-2; D may be TRBD1 (5 bases). Germline V lookup: CDR1 PRHDT, CDR2 FYEKMQ (reference sequence). The CDR3 spans 14 residues. V shed 4 bases and J shed 8 bases, with 17 bases lying between them. CDR3 protein: CASSSHRYLFGYTF. DNA of the CDR3: TGTGCCAGCAGCTCTCACAGGTACCTTTTCGGCTACACCTTC. The full variable domain, in which reference TRBV13 and TRBJ1-2 provide the parts outside the CDR3, is AAGVIQSPRHLIKEKRETATLKCYPIPRHDTVYWYQQGPGQDPQFLISFYEKMQSDKGSIPDRFSAQQFSDYHSELNMSSLELGDSALYFCASSSHRYLFGYTFGSGTRLTVV.

This clonotype was counted ten times or more. The genes are TRBV6-1 and TRBJ1-1; the match to TRBD1 covers 7 bases. Germline assignment: CDR1 MNHNS and CDR2 SASEGT. This CDR3 has 13 residues. V was clipped by 9 bases and J by 5 bases; unmatched bases: 9. The CDR3 DNA reads TGTGCCAGTCAATACAGGGGACGGACTGAAGCTTTCTTT. It encodes CASQYRGRTEAFF.

A word on this clonotype: Germline is not matched at one junction end, which may reflect a read error. The chain links TRBV9 to TRBJ2-7; D possibly corresponds to TRBD1 (6 bases). The V gene's germline CDR1 is SGDLS and CDR2 YYNGEE. The CDR3 contains 15 residues. CDR3 protein: CASRVGGASSYEQYF. The CDR3 DNA sequence: TGTGCCAGCAGGGTAGGGGGTGCCAGCTCCTACGAGCAGTACTTC.

This clonotype was seen many times. The chain links TRBV27 to TRBJ1-5; D is possibly TRBD1 (5 bases). The V and J ends lost 2 bases and 2 bases respectively, with 13 bases between them. Germline CDR1 is MNHEY and CDR2 is SMNVEV (reference sequence). This CDR3 is built from 16 residues. The CDR3 here is CASSLAAGFGNQPQHF. The CDR3 DNA sequence: TGTGCCAGCAGTTTAGCTGCAGGGTTCGGCAATCAGCCCCAGCATTTT.

This clonotype was seen repeatedly, ten times or more. This chain uses TRBV20-1 with TRBJ1-6, with D perhaps TRBD1 (6 bases). Germline CDR1 DFQATT, CDR2 SNEGSKA (reference sequence). The CDR3 totals 15 residues. V was clipped by 3 bases and J by 7 bases, with 16 bases between them. CDR3: CSASANQGRNSPLHF. The CDR3 nucleotides are TGCAGTGCTAGTGCTAACCAGGGGAGGAATTCACCCCTCCACTTT.

In its sample, this clonotype was seen many times. The chain recombines TRBV7-9 with TRBJ2-7; D gene unclear. Per the germline V gene, CDR1 is SEHNR and CDR2 is FQNEAQ (reference sequence). This CDR3 is 14 amino acids long. With 1 base removed from V and 2 bases from J, the gap between germline ends came to 9 bases. CDR3 sequence (DNA): TGTGCCAGCAGCTTAGAGTACAGTCCCTACGAGCAGTACTTC. Translated, it gives CASSLEYSPYEQYF.

This clonotype showed up many times. This chain joins TRBV10-3 and TRBJ1-6; 8 bases are shared with TRBD1. The germline V gene encodes CDR1 ENHRY and CDR2 SYGVKD. CDR3 length: 14 amino acids. The V and J ends lost 9 bases and 6 bases, in that order; junction bases with no gene match: 7. As DNA, the CDR3 is TGTGCCATTGGAGACAGGGGAGGTAATTCACCCCTCCACTTT. Encoded protein: CAIGDRGGNSPLHF.

This clonotype was found many times. The CDR3: CASSLGPGWETQYF. The CDR3 DNA follows: TGCGCCAGCAGCCTAGGTCCAGGGTGGGAGACCCAGTACTTC. The chain uses TRBV4-3 and TRBJ2-5, with D perhaps matching TRBD1 (5 bases). Germline V gives CDR1 LGHNA, CDR2 YSLEER. Trimming pared 4 bases from V and 5 bases from J, leaving 14 bases between. The CDR3 contains 14 residues.

This clonotype was seen many times. This rearrangement joins TRBV30 to TRBJ2-5, with D maybe TRBD1 (5 bases). The CDR3 sequence is 11 residues long. Germline CDR1 reads GTSNPN; CDR2 reads SVGIG (reference sequence). V was clipped by 5 bases and J by 4 bases, with 8 bases between them. The CDR3 DNA sequence: TGTGCCTGGGAAACAGGAGAGACCCAGTACTTC. This encodes CAWETGETQYF.

This clonotype was seen repeatedly, ten times or more. This chain connects TRBV10-3 to TRBJ2-5; the D gene is possibly TRBD1 (6 bases). The CDR3 totals 15 residues. Germline V lookup: CDR1 ENHRY, CDR2 SYGVKD. Between the trimmed V and J ends, which lost 6 bases and 0 bases, there was a span of 14 bases. The CDR3 DNA reads TGTGCCATCAGCGAGGGGGACCCGAACCAAGAGACCCAGTACTTC. Translated, it gives CAISEGDPNQETQYF.

This clonotype was recorded many times. The J gene is TRBJ2-5, the V gene TRBV13; D call uncertain. The length of the CDR3 is 17 residues. The V gene lost 0 bases and the J gene lost 0 bases, with 14 bases spanning the gap. The germline V gene has CDR1 PRHDT and CDR2 FYEKMQ (reference sequence). CDR3 nucleotide sequence: TGTGCCAGCAGCTTAGGCCCCACCGGAGCGTACCAAGAGACCCAGTACTTC. It translates to CASSLGPTGAYQETQYF.

This clonotype has ten or more counts. The chain couples TRBV28 to TRBJ1-1; D may be TRBD1 (6 bases). V was clipped by 7 bases and J by 7 bases, with 13 bases between them. This CDR3 comprises 12 residues. The germline V gene has CDR1 MDHEN and CDR2 SYDVKM. Here the CDR3 DNA reads TGTGCCAGCAAGGGGGAGGGGAGTGAAGCTTTCTTT. Its protein is CASKGEGSEAFF.